One T cell receptor beta chain is described in this entry. The antigen it binds to is not known. Base quality data are lacking; no much larger clone is found one base away. The CDR3 sequence holds 11 residues, the cysteine and phenylalanine included. CDR3 DNA is the only sequence kept; it has 33 bases, read in frame from the first base. The germline V gene sets CDR1 to MNHNS and CDR2 to SASEGT. V is reduced by 2 bases and J by 10 bases, leaving a spacing of 8 bases between them. The collaborating institutions used their own protocols to collect whole blood in K2EDTA tubes. Collaborator samples were shipped for TCRbeta analysis as frozen whole blood, isolated PBMCs, or DNA extracted from either sample type. TCRbeta CDR3 regions were amplified from genomic DNA using the immunoSEQ Assay, a bias-controlled multiplex PCR. The authors' pipeline ran thus. The number of nucleated cells in each sample was estimated from the amplification of reference gene primers within the assay. To quantify the absolute abundance of each unique TCRbeta CDR3 rearrangement, sequence reads were collapsed and filtered. For each sample, productive Simpson clonality was calculated by taking the square root of Simpson's diversity index across productive rearrangements. The immuneACCESS repertoire file appears here via TCRdb, limited to in-frame rearrangements. These files lack a portion of the clones; in checked studies, under half of the deficit traces to unresolved V genes, and the cause of the others is not known. The DNA was the basis for D and trimming; V, J and clone size are from that table. For this sample there are 280,000 or so clones; 85% appear just once. Roughly 15% of the sample rests with the top ten.

The data are from a study of blood T cell repertoires in COVID-19 (dated by TCRdb to the early 2020s). Study-wide context: The collaborator samples originated in the United States, Italy and Spain and spanned the acute and convalescent phases of COVID-19. Samples came from the ongoing ImmuneRACE study (first 160 participants) plus 1,254 subjects from 6 global collaborators. The material from the prospective study consisted of cDNA or gDNA derived from T cells, B-cell-depleted T cells, or PBMCs. Deeply sampled blood TCRbeta repertoires from subjects exposed to, actively infected with, or recovered from COVID-19 were included in the dataset. Nearly every sample came with metadata listing a de-identified subject ID, COVID-19 status, age in years and sex. HLA class I and class II types, where available, came from metadata supplied by the sample provider rather than from assay-based typing. The repertoires were released in a freely available public database meant as a resource for research on the immune response to SARS-CoV-2.

General study outcomes and caveats: Clinical and demographic metadata were provided uncurated, with the amount varying by source and participant.

The source of this sequence is a human donor in a cohort sampled during active COVID-19. This chain joins TRBV6-1 to TRBJ1-1, with TRBD1 tentatively as D gene (5 bases match). Source material: peripheral blood. The CDR3 protein sequence reads: CASSESGAAFF. The DNA reads TGTGCCAGCAGTGAAAGTGGGGCAGCTTTCTTT.